This TCR beta chain was recovered during a study of blood T cell repertoires in COVID-19. Study background: Italy, Spain and the United States were the sources of the convalescent and acute COVID-19 samples. In each case, the material was cDNA or gDNA derived from T cells, B-cell-depleted T cells, or PBMCs.

Authors' methods: Researchers report that nucleated cell counts were estimated from reference gene primer amplification. Here immunoSEQ multiplex PCR was the method, and the copy in TCRdb shows in-frame clones only, minus some. V and J calls plus clone size are reproduced from that table; the DNA served to infer D and trimming. Of approximately 210,000 clones in the sample, approximately 85% are singletons; the top ten hold 6.5% to 9%. Germline V gives CDR1 MNHNS, CDR2 SASEGT. The V segment lost 1 base and the J segment 5 bases; nucleotides outside the gene matches: 14. CDR3 length: 18 residues. The sequenced material came from peripheral blood. V is TRBV6-1 and J is TRBJ2-5; TRBD1 matches 9 bases. The receptor comes from a woman between 45 and 65 years old with active or convalescent COVID-19. The CDR3 loop reads CASSEVYRLTGGGETQYF. In DNA form, the CDR3 reads TGTGCCAGCAGTGAAGTATACCGCCTTACAGGGGGCGGGGAGACCCAGTACTTC.